This TCR beta chain was profiled in a study of radiation and T cells in renal cell carcinoma. Assay: immunoSEQ multiplex PCR; the TCRdb copy retains only in-frame clones and omits some. The sample lists around 100,000 clones; more than 65% were seen once. Per germline, CDR1 MNHEY and CDR2 SMNVEV (reference sequence). Germline trimming cut 3 bases from V and 6 bases from J; bases unmatched to any gene: 4. This CDR3 has 15 residues. Stated time point: blood 4 weeks post-SBRT, at nephrectomy. Treatment indicated: 15 Gy SBRT to primary tumor, nephrectomy 4 weeks later. The sample here was blood, taken from a patient whose treatment included radiotherapy and nephrectomy. This chain joins TRBV27 and TRBJ1-4; 10 bases agree with TRBD1. The receptor comes from a man aged 55-75 years with renal cell carcinoma. CDR3 region: CASSLKDRGDEKLFF. The DNA for the CDR3 is TGTGCCAGCAGTTTGAAGGACAGGGGGGATGAAAAACTGTTTTTT.